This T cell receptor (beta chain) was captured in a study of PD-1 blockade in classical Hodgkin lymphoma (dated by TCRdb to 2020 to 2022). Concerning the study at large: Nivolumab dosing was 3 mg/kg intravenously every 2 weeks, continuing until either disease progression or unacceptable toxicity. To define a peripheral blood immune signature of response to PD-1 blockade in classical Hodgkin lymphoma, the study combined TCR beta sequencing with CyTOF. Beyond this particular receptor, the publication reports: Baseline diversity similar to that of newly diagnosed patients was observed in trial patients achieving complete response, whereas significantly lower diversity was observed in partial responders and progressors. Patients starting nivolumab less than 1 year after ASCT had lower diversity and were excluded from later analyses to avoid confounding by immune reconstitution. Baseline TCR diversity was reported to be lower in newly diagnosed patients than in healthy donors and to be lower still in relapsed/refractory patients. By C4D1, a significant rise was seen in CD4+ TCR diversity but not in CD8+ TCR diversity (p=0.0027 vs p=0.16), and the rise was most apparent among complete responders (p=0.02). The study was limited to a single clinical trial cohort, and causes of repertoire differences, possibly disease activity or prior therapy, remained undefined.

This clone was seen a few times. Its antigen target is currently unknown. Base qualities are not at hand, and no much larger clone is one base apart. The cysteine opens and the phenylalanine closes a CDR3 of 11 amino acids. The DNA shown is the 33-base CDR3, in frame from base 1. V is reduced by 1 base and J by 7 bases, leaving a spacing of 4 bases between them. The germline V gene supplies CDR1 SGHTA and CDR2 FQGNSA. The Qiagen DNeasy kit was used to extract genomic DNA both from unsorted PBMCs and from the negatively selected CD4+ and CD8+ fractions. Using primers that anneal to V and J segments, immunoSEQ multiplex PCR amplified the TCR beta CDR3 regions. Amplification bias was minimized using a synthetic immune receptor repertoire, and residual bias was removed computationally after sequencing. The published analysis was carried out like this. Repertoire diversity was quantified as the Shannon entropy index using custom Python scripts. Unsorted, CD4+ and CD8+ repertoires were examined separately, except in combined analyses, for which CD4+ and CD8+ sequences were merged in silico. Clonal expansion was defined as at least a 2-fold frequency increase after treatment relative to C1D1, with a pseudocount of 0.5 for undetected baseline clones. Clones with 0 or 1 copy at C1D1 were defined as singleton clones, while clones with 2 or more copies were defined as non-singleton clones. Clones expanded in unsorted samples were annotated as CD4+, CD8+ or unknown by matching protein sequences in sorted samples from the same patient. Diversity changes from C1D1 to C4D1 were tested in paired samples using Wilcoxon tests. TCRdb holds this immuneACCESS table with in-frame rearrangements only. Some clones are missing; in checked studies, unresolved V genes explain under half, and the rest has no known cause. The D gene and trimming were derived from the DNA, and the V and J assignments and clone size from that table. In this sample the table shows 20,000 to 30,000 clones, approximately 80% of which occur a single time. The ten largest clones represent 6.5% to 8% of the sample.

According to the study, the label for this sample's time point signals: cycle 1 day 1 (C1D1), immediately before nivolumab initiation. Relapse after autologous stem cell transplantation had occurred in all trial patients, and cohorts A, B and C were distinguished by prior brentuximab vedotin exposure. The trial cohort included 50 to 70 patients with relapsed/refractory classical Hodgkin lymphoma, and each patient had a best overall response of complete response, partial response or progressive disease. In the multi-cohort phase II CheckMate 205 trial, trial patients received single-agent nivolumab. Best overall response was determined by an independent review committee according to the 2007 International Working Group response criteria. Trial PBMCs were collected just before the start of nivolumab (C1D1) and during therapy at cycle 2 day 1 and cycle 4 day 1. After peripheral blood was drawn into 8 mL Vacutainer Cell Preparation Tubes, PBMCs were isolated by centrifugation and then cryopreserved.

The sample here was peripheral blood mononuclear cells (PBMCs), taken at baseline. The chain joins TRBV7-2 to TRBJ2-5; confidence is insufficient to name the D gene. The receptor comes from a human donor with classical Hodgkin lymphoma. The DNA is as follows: TGTGCCAGCAGCTTAGTGAGGACCCAGTACTTC. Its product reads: CASSLVRTQYF.